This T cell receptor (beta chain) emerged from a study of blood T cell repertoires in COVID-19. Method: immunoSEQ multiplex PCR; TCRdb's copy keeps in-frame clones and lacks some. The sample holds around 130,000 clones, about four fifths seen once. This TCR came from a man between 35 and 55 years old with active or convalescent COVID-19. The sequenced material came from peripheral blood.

This CDR3 is CASSVGGTGELFF. The CDR3 DNA follows: TGTGCCAGCAGCGTAGGAGGCACCGGGGAGCTGTTTTTT. The rearrangement links TRBV9 to TRBJ2-2; D unresolved. This CDR3 comprises 13 residues. Trimming left V 0 bases short and J 4 bases short, with 4 bases between. Looked up from germline, CDR1 is SGDLS and CDR2 is YYNGEE.